This T cell receptor (beta chain) was recovered during a study of T cell responses to AZD1222 COVID-19 vaccine. The germline V and J ends were trimmed by 6 bases and 8 bases, with 16 bases remaining between them. Germline CDR1 is SQVTM and CDR2 is ANQGSEA. The CDR3 extends over 13 amino acids. The data were produced by immunoSEQ multiplex PCR, yet TCRdb's version contains in-frame clones alone and is incomplete. Of 130,000 to 150,000 clones listed, 75% to 85% were seen once; the top ten hold around 4.1%. The sequence derives from an adult in good health. The J gene is TRBJ1-4, the V gene TRBV29-1, with D possibly being TRBD1 (6 bases). The starting material was peripheral blood, obtained on day 0 of MenACWY control vaccination. CDR3 protein: CSVEQGASEKLFF. In DNA form, the CDR3 reads TGCAGCGTCGAACAGGGAGCAAGCGAAAAACTGTTTTTT.